The rows below give T cell receptor beta chains drawn from one sample of a study of T cell repertoires in cytomegalovirus infection. TCRdb fed the reads into MiXCR, producing one record per CDR3 protein. The table lists approximately 160,000 distinct CDR3 sequences, over 15% of them singletons. Sequenced sample: CD8+ T cells from PBMCs. The receptor set was obtained from a human donor in good health (CMV status not recorded). Some clones in this sample may be carry-over from other donors' samples. CDR3s include the opening cysteine and the closing phenylalanine or tryptophan. A D gene is named only where the DNA matches it firmly. Rows may omit the clone size; those that give it use once, few, many or a size class.

cdr3_aa cdr3_nt j_call v_call cdr3_length clone_size d_call
CASRLAPGKGIETQYF TGTGCCAGCCGCCTCGCCCCGGGCAAAGGCATTGAGACCCAGTACTTC TRBJ2-5 TRBV7-9 16 few NA
CASSSGLETGELFF TGTGCCAGCAGCTCGGGACTAGAGACCGGGGAGCTGTTTTTT TRBJ2-2 TRBV7-6 14 few TRBD2
CASSSPRTGGGNEQFF TGTGCCAGCAGCTCGCCCAGGACAGGGGGTGGCAATGAGCAGTTCTTC TRBJ2-1 TRBV7-8 16 NA TRBD1
CASSLVYGSGANTGELFF TGTGCCAGCAGCTTAGTATATGGATCAGGGGCGAACACCGGGGAGCTGTTTTTT TRBJ2-2 TRBV7-2 18 NA NA
CASSLIARAYNEQFF TGTGCCAGCAGCTTGATAGCGAGGGCCTACAATGAGCAGTTCTTC TRBJ2-1 TRBV7-9 15 few NA
CATRTVKEGYTF TGTGCCACCCGGACAGTCAAGGAGGGCTACACCTTC TRBJ1-2 TRBV11-2 12 few NA
CASASGVGGYGYTF TGTGCCAGCGCATCAGGGGTTGGCGGCTATGGCTACACCTTC TRBJ1-2 TRBV11-2 14 few NA
CASRRGSPEDGYTF TGTGCCAGCAGGCGCGGGTCTCCGGAGGATGGCTACACCTTC TRBJ1-2 TRBV6-2/TRBV6-3 14 NA NA
CATVETQYF TGTGCCACCGTAGAGACCCAGTACTTC TRBJ2-5 TRBV2 9 few NA
CASSLGGGFTEAFF TGTGCCAGCAGCTTAGGAGGAGGGTTCACTGAAGCTTTCTTT TRBJ1-1 TRBV7-8 14 few NA
CASSYGADQMNEQYF TGTGCCAGCAGTTACGGTGCAGACCAGATGAACGAGCAGTACTTC TRBJ2-7 TRBV6-8 15 NA NA
CASSDRSGSTNYGYTF TGTGCCAGCAGCGACCGCTCAGGGAGTACTAACTATGGCTACACCTTC TRBJ1-2 TRBV7-9 16 NA NA
CASRTAGPSNEQFF TGTGCCAGCAGGACAGCGGGGCCATCCAATGAGCAGTTCTTC TRBJ2-1 TRBV6-2/TRBV6-3 14 NA TRBD2
CASRERLDPWETQYF TGTGCCAGCAGGGAAAGGCTAGACCCTTGGGAGACCCAGTACTTC TRBJ2-5 TRBV28 15 few NA
CATRKRGVNEQFF TGTGCCACAAGGAAGCGGGGGGTCAATGAGCAGTTCTTC TRBJ2-1 TRBV11-2 13 NA TRBD2
CSAREGDRNTEAFF TGCAGTGCTAGAGAGGGAGACAGGAACACTGAAGCTTTCTTT TRBJ1-1 TRBV20-1 14 NA NA
CASSRGGGGNEQFF TGTGCCAGCAGTCGGGGGGGGGGAGGAAATGAGCAGTTCTTC TRBJ2-1 TRBV11-3 14 few TRBD2
CASSHGPNTGELFF TGTGCCAGCAGTCACGGACCGAACACCGGGGAGCTGTTTTTT TRBJ2-2 TRBV7-8 14 NA NA
CASSPEGTINEQFF TGTGCCAGCAGTCCAGAAGGGACTATCAATGAGCAGTTCTTC TRBJ2-1 TRBV6-2/TRBV6-3 14 many TRBD2
CASSSELDFSNYNEQFF TGTGCCAGCAGCTCTGAGCTCGACTTTTCAAACTACAATGAGCAGTTCTTC TRBJ2-1 TRBV7-2 17 NA NA
CASSFSDSYEQYF TGTGCCAGCAGTTTCTCAGACTCCTACGAGCAGTACTTC TRBJ2-7 TRBV28 13 NA NA
CASSTDLLAGSSSYEQYF TGTGCCAGCAGCACCGACCTCTTAGCGGGGTCCTCCTCCTACGAGCAGTACTTC TRBJ2-7 TRBV6-2/TRBV6-3 18 NA TRBD2
CASSLAGISEQYF TGTGCCAGCAGCTTAGCCGGGATCAGCGAGCAGTACTTC TRBJ2-7 TRBV7-9 13 NA NA
CASRVMDNYEQYF TGTGCCAGCAGAGTGATGGACAACTACGAGCAGTACTTC TRBJ2-7 TRBV2 13 NA NA
CASTTQGKGASYNEQFF TGTGCCAGCACCACCCAGGGGAAGGGGGCCTCCTACAATGAGCAGTTCTTC TRBJ2-1 TRBV7-9 17 NA TRBD1
CSAPNEGSVVVENTEAFF TGCAGTGCTCCGAACGAGGGGTCGGTAGTAGTCGAGAACACTGAAGCTTTCTTT TRBJ1-1 TRBV20-1 18 NA NA
CSVTGQGAEAFF TGCAGCGTGACTGGACAGGGGGCTGAAGCTTTCTTT TRBJ1-1 TRBV29-1 12 NA TRBD1
CASSSLSTDTQYF TGTGCCAGCAGTTCACTAAGCACAGATACGCAGTATTTT TRBJ2-3 TRBV12-3/TRBV12-4 13 NA NA
CASIGISRNPSDTQYF TGTGCCAGCATCGGGATCAGCCGAAACCCATCAGATACGCAGTATTTT TRBJ2-3 TRBV7-9 16 many NA
CASSQDEAFSYNEQFF TGCGCCAGCAGCCAAGATGAGGCTTTCTCCTACAATGAGCAGTTCTTC TRBJ2-1 TRBV4-1 16 NA NA
CASSFAAIRNSPLHF TGTGCCAGCAGTTTCGCCGCCATTCGTAATTCACCCCTCCACTTT TRBJ1-6 TRBV28 15 NA NA
CATLGTSSLGEQYF TGTGCCACCCTGGGGACGTCTTCCCTCGGCGAGCAGTACTTC TRBJ2-7 TRBV6-2/TRBV6-3 14 NA NA
CASSYSAGNYEQYF TGTGCCAGCAGTTACTCGGCGGGGAACTACGAGCAGTACTTC TRBJ2-7 TRBV6-5 14 NA NA
CASSVAEGLTEAFF TGTGCCAGCAGCGTAGCGGAGGGTCTCACTGAAGCTTTCTTT TRBJ1-1 TRBV9 14 few NA
CASSSRQGSNNEQFF TGTGCCAGCAGCTCAAGACAGGGGTCAAACAATGAGCAGTTCTTC TRBJ2-1 TRBV7-8 15 NA TRBD1
CARASGGIGEQFF TGTGCTAGAGCCTCGGGGGGGATCGGTGAGCAGTTCTTC TRBJ2-1 TRBV12-5 13 NA TRBD2
CASSQTGGNEQFF TGTGCCAGCAGTCAGACAGGGGGGAATGAGCAGTTCTTC TRBJ2-1 TRBV6-2/TRBV6-3 13 few TRBD1
CASSGEADEQYF TGTGCCAGCAGCGGAGAGGCAGACGAGCAGTACTTC TRBJ2-7 TRBV7-9 12 NA NA
CASRVNTGLEETQYF TGTGCCAGCAGGGTGAATACAGGGCTGGAGGAGACCCAGTACTTC TRBJ2-5 TRBV7-2 15 NA NA
CASSQPGQGALEQYF TGTGCCAGCAGCCAACCTGGACAGGGGGCGCTTGAGCAGTACTTC TRBJ2-7 TRBV7-9 15 NA TRBD1
CASSSAGTPKETQYF TGTGCCAGCAGTTCCGCCGGGACACCCAAAGAGACCCAGTACTTC TRBJ2-5 TRBV28 15 NA NA
CASSSGTGGLDEQYF TGTGCCAGCAGCTCAGGGACAGGGGGCCTTGACGAGCAGTACTTC TRBJ2-7 TRBV7-6 15 NA TRBD1
CASSPGAGVNYEQYF TGTGCCAGCAGCCCAGGGGCGGGAGTAAACTACGAGCAGTACTTC TRBJ2-7 TRBV7-8 15 few NA
CATTPEGRDYGYTF TGTGCCACCACCCCCGAGGGTAGGGATTATGGCTACACCTTC TRBJ1-2 TRBV15 14 few NA
CASSEYQGLKETQYF TGTGCCAGCAGTGAATACCAAGGCCTCAAAGAGACCCAGTACTTC TRBJ2-5 TRBV6-1 15 many NA
CASSSPTSGRNEQYF TGTGCCAGCAGCTCGCCGACTAGCGGGCGGAACGAGCAGTACTTC TRBJ2-7 TRBV7-8 15 few TRBD2
CASSSRGLGETQYF TGTGCCAGCAGCTCAAGGGGCCTAGGGGAGACCCAGTACTTC TRBJ2-5 TRBV7-8 14 few NA
CASSYLAGGTGELFF TGTGCCAGCAGTTACTTAGCGGGGGGAACCGGGGAGCTGTTTTTT TRBJ2-2 TRBV6-6 15 NA TRBD2
CSVRQGEVAKLFF TGCAGCGTCAGACAGGGAGAAGTAGCAAAACTGTTTTTT TRBJ1-4 TRBV29-1 13 NA TRBD1
CASSVQGGDADTQYF TGTGCCAGCAGTGTCCAGGGCGGTGATGCAGATACGCAGTATTTT TRBJ2-3 TRBV2 15 many NA
CASSAGQFQFF TGTGCCAGCAGCGCTGGACAGTTTCAGTTCTTC TRBJ2-1 TRBV5-6 11 few NA
CASSHGAWELFF TGTGCCAGCAGCCACGGAGCATGGGAGCTGTTTTTT TRBJ2-2 TRBV7-2 12 few NA
CASSFEIPAGFPYNEQFF TGTGCCAGCAGCTTTGAGATTCCAGCGGGTTTCCCCTACAATGAGCAGTTCTTC TRBJ2-1 TRBV5-5 18 NA NA
CSVLAGSYEQYF TGCAGCGTTCTAGCGGGTTCCTACGAGCAGTACTTC TRBJ2-7 TRBV29-1 12 NA TRBD2
CASTSSVRASASSYNEQFF TGTGCCAGCACCTCCTCCGTGAGGGCTAGCGCGAGCTCCTACAATGAGCAGTTCTTC TRBJ2-1 TRBV7-2 19 NA NA